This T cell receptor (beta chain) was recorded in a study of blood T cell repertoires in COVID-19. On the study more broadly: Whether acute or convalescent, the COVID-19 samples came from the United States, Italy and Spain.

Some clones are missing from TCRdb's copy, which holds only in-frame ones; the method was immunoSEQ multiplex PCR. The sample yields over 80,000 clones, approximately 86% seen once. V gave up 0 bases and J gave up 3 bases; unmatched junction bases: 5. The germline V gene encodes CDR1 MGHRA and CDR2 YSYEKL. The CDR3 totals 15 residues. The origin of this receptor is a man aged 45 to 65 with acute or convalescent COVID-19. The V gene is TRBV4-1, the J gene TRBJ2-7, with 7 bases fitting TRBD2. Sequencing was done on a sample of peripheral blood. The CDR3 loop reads CASSQDRGGRYEQYF. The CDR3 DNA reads TGCGCCAGCAGCCAAGATAGGGGAGGGCGCTACGAGCAGTACTTC.